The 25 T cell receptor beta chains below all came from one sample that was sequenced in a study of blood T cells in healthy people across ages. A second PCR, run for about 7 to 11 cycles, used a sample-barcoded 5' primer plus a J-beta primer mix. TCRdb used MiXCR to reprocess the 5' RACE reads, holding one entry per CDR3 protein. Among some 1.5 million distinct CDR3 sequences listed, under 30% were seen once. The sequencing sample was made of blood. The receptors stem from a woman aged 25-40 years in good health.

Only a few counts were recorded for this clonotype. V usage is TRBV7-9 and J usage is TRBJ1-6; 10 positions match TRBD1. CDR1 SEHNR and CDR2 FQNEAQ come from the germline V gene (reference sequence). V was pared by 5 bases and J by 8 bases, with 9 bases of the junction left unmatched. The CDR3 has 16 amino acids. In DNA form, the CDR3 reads TGTGCCAGCAGCAATCCCGGGACAGGGGTTGATTCACCCCTCCACTTT. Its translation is CASSNPGTGVDSPLHF.

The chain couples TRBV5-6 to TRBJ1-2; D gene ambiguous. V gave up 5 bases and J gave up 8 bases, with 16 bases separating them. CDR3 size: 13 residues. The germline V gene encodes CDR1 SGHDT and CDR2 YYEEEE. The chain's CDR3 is CASRLRQVEGYTF. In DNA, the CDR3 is TGTGCCAGCAGATTGAGACAAGTAGAAGGCTACACCTTC.

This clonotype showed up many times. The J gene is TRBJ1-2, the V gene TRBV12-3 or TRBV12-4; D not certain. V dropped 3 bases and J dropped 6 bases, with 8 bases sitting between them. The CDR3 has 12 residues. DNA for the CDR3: TGTGCCAGCAGTTTTTTGGGCAATGGCTACACCTTC. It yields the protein CASSFLGNGYTF.

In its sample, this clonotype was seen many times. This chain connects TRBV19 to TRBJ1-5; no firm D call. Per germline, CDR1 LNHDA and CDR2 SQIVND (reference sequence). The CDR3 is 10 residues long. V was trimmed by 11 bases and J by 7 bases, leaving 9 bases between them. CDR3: CAAGDQPQHF. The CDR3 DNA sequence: TGTGCCGCCGGCGACCAGCCCCAGCATTTT. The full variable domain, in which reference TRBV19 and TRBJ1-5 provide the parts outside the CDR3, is DGGITQSPKYLFRKEGQNVTLSCEQNLNHDAMYWYRQDPGQGLRLIYYSQIVNDFQKGDIAEGYSVSREKKESFPLTVTSAQKNPTAFYLCAAGDQPQHFGDGTRLSIL.

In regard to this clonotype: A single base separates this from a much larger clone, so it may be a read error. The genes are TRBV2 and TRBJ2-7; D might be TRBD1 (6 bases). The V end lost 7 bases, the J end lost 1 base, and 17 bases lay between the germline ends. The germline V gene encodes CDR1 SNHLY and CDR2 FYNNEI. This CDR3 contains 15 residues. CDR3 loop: CASTPAETGSYEQYF. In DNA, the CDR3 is TGTGCCAGCACACCTGCCGAGACAGGATCCTACGAGCAGTACTTC.

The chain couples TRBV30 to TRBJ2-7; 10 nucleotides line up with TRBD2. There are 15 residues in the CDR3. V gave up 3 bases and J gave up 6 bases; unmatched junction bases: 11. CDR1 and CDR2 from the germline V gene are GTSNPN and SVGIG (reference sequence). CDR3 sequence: CAWRALAGVSSEQYF. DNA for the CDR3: TGTGCCTGGAGGGCCCTAGCGGGAGTGTCATCCGAGCAGTACTTC.

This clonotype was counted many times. In DNA form, the CDR3 reads TGTGCCACCAGCAGTAACAGGGACAACGAGCAGTACTTC. It is translated as CATSSNRDNEQYF. The chain combines TRBV15 with TRBJ2-7, with D perhaps matching TRBD1 (6 bases). V lost 3 bases and J lost 5, with 11 bases in between. The germline V gene encodes CDR1 LNHNV and CDR2 YYDKDF (reference sequence). The CDR3 extends over 13 amino acids.

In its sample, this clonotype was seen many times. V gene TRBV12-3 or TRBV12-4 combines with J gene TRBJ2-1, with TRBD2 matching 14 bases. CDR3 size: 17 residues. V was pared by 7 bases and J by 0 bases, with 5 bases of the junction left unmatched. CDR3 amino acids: CASTGTSGGFSYNEQFF. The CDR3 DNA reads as TGTGCCAGCACCGGGACTAGCGGGGGCTTCTCCTACAATGAGCAGTTCTTC.

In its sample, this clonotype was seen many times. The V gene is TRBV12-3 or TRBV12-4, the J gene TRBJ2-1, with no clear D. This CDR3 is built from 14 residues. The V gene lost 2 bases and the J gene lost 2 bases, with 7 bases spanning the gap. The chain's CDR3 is CASSLQLTYNEQFF. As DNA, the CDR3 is TGTGCCAGCAGTTTACAGCTAACCTACAATGAGCAGTTCTTC.

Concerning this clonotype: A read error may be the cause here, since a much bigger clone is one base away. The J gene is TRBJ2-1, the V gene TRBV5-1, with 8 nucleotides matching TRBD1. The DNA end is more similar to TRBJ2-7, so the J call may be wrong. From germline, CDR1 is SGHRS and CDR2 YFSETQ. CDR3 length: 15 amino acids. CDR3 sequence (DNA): TGCGCCAGCAGCTTCCGGGACAGGACCTACAATGAGCAGTACTTC. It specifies CASSFRDRTYNEQYF.

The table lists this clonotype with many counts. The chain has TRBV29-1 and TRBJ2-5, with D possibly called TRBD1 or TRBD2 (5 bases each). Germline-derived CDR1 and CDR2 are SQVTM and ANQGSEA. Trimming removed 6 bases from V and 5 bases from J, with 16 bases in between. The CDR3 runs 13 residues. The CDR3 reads CSVGDGGPETQYF. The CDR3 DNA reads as TGCAGCGTGGGGGACGGAGGCCCGGAGACCCAGTACTTC.

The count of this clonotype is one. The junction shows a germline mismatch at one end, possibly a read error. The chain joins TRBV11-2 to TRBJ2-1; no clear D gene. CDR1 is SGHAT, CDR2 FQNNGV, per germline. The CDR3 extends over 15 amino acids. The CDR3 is CASSLGPALYSEQFF. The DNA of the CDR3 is TGTGCCAGCAGCTTAGGTCCGGCCCTCTACAGTGAGCAGTTCTTC.

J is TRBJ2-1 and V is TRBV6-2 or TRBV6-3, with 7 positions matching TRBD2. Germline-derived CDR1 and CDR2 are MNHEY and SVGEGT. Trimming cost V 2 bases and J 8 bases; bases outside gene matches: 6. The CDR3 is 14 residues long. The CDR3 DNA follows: TGTGCCAGCAGTTACGGGCGGGAGTTCGATGAGCAGTTCTTC. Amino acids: CASSYGREFDEQFF.

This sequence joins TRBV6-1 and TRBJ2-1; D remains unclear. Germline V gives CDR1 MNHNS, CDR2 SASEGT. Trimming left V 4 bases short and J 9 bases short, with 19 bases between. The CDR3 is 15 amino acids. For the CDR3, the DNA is TGTGCCAGCAGTGGATTGCACGTCCTGGGCGGTGAGCAGTTCTTC. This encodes CASSGLHVLGGEQFF.

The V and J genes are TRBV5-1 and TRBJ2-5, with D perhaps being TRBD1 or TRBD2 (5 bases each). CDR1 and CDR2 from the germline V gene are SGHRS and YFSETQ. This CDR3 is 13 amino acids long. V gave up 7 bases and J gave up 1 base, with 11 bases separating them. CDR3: CASWGSSQETQYF. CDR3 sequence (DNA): TGCGCCAGCTGGGGGTCTTCCCAAGAGACCCAGTACTTC.

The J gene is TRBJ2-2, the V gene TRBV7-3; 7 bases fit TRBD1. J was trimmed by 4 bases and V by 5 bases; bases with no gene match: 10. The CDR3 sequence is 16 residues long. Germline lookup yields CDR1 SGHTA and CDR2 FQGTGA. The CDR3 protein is CASSPVGGAGTGELFF. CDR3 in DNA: TGTGCCAGCAGCCCCGTAGGGGGCGCGGGCACCGGGGAGCTGTTTTTT.

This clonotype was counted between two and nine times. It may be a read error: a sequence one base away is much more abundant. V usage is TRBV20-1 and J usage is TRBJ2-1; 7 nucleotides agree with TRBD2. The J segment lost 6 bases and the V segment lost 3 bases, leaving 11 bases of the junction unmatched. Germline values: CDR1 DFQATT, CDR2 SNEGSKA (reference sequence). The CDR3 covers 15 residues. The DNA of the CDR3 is TGCAGTGCTAGGCCCCCGGGCGGGGGTCGCAATGAGCAGTTCTTC. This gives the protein CSARPPGGGRNEQFF.

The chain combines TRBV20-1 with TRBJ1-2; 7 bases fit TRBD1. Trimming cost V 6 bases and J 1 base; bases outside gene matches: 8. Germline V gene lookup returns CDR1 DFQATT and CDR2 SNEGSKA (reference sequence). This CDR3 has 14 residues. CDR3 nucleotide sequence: TGCAGTGCCACTACAGGGGCCTATAACTATGGCTACACCTTC. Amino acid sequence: CSATTGAYNYGYTF.

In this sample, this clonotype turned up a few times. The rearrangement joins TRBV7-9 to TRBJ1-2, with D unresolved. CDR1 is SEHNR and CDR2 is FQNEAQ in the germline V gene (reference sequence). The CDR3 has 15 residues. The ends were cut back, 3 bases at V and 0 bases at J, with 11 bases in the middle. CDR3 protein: CASSFRHASNYGYTF. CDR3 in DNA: TGTGCCAGCAGCTTCCGGCACGCCTCTAACTATGGCTACACCTTC.

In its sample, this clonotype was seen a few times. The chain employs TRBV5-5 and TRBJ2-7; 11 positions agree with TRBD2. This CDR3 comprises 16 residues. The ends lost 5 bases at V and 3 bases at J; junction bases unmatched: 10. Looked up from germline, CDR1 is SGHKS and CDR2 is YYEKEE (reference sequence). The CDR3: CASRSLAGGPFYEQYF. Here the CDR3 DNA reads TGTGCCAGCAGGTCCTTAGCGGGAGGGCCCTTCTACGAGCAGTACTTC.

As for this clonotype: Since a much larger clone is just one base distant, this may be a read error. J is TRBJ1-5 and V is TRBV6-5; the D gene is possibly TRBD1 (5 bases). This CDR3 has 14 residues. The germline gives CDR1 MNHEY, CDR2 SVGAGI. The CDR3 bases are TGTGTCAGCCGCGGGGCGGGGCAGAATCAGCCCCAGCATTTT. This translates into CVSRGAGQNQPQHF.

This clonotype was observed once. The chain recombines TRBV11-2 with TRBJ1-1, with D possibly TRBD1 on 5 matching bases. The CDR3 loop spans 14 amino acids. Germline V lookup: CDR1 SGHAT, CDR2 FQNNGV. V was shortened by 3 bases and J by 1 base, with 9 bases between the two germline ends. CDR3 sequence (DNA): TGTGCCAGCAGCTTTGGGGCGAGGAACACTGAAGCTTTCTTT. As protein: CASSFGARNTEAFF.

Here the CDR3 reads CASSSQRDRQFF. In DNA form, the CDR3 reads TGTGCCAGCAGCTCCCAACGGGACAGGCAGTTCTTC. The V call is TRBV7-2, the J call TRBJ2-1; 7 positions match TRBD1. This CDR3 region has 12 residues. Trimming at V came to 4 bases and at J to 12 bases, leaving 6 bases not matched to a gene. Per germline, CDR1 SGHTA and CDR2 FQGNSA.

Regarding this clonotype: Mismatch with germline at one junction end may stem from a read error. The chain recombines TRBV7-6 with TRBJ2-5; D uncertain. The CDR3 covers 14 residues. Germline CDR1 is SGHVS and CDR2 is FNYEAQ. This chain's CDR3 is CTSTTSSGWETQYF. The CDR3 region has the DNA TGTACCAGCACTACTTCCTCCGGGTGGGAGACCCAGTACTTC. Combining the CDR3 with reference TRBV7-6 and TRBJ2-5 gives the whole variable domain GAGVSQSPRYKVTKRGQDVALRCDPISGHVSLYWYRQALGQGPEFLTYFNYEAQQDKSGLPNDRFSAERPEGSISTLTIQRTEQRDSAMYRCTSTTSSGWETQYFGPGTRLLVL.

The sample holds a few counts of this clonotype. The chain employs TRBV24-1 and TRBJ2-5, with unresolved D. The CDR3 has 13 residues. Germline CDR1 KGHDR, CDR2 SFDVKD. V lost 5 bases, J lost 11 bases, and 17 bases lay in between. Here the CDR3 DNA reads TGTGCCACCAGTGGCTCCGATCAGCATGAGCAGTACTTC. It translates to CATSGSDQHEQYF.